The 27 T cell receptor beta chains given below trace back to one sample, sequenced in a study of T cells after yellow fever vaccination. MiXCR, applied by TCRdb to the 5' RACE reads, yields one record per CDR3 protein. The table shows fewer than 450,000 distinct CDR3 sequences, with around a tenth occurring only once. Here the sequenced sample was PBMCs, taken on the day of the first yellow fever vaccination. These receptors came from a man between 18 and 29 years old who received the YFV17D yellow fever vaccine.

The chain couples TRBV12-3 or TRBV12-4 to TRBJ1-4; D is uncertain. V was shortened by 5 bases and J by 4 bases, with 17 bases between the two germline ends. This CDR3 is 16 amino acids long. The CDR3 DNA is TGTGCCAGCAGTCCTATCGACCCCTACCGTAATGAAAAACTGTTTTTT. This encodes CASSPIDPYRNEKLFF.

The chain recombines TRBV20-1 with TRBJ2-1; 8 bases are a match to TRBD2. CDR1 is DFQATT and CDR2 is SNEGSKA in the germline V gene (reference sequence). The V segment lost 5 bases and the J segment 5 bases; nucleotides outside the gene matches: 2. The CDR3 is made up of 12 amino acids. CDR3 coding DNA: TGCAGTGCTCAACTAGCGGACAATGAGCAGTTCTTC. Translation: CSAQLADNEQFF.

This clonotype showed up just a few times. The rearrangement uses TRBV4-3 and TRBJ2-5; 8 bases are a match to TRBD2. Germline V gene sequence: CDR1 LGHNA, CDR2 YSLEER. This CDR3 has 15 residues. Trimming at V came to 0 bases and at J to 5 bases, leaving 5 bases not matched to a gene. The CDR3 bases are TGCGCCAGCAGCCAAGATAGGGGCGGGGGGGAGACCCAGTACTTC. It translates to CASSQDRGGGETQYF.

The chain combines TRBV4-3 with TRBJ2-7; TRBD1 might be the D (6 bases). Trimming left V 2 bases short and J 4 bases short, with 9 bases between. Germline V gene sequence: CDR1 LGHNA, CDR2 YSLEER. This CDR3 spans 13 amino acids. CDR3 nucleotides: TGCGCCAGCAGCCAACAAACAGGGTACGAGCAGTACTTC. This translates into CASSQQTGYEQYF.

Remarks on this clonotype: A much larger clone differs by one base, so this may be a read error. J is TRBJ2-5 and V is TRBV5-6; D ambiguous. Germline CDR1 reads SGHDT; CDR2 reads YYEEEE. This CDR3 region has 13 residues. Trimming cost V 4 bases and J 2 bases, with 9 bases left between them. For the CDR3, the DNA is TGTGCCAGCAGCCCCGTGGGGCAAGAGACCCAGTACTTC. Its protein product is CASSPVGQETQYF.

This clonotype was seen only a few times. This chain connects TRBV7-3 to TRBJ2-7, with D unresolved. V was cut by 0 bases and J by 5 bases, with 8 bases left in between. Per germline, CDR1 SGHTA and CDR2 FQGTGA. The CDR3 runs 13 residues. The CDR3 bases are TGTGCCAGCAGCTTAACGTCGAGGCACGAGCAGTACTTC. It yields the protein CASSLTSRHEQYF. The whole variable domain, filled in from reference TRBV7-3 and TRBJ2-7, reads GAGVSQTPSNKVTEKGKYVELRCDPISGHTALYWYRQSLGQGPEFLIYFQGTGAADDSGLPNDRFFAVRPEGSVSTLKIQRTERGDSAVYLCASSLTSRHEQYFGPGTRLTVT.

This clonotype was seen only a few times. V gene TRBV5-5 combines with J gene TRBJ1-1, with 10 nucleotides matching TRBD1. Germline V gene sequence: CDR1 SGHKS, CDR2 YYEKEE (reference sequence). The CDR3 has 17 amino acids. The ends lost 0 bases at V and 4 bases at J; junction bases unmatched: 9. The CDR3 coding sequence is TGTGCCAGCAGCTTGGGGCCACGGACAGGGGGGAGCACTGAAGCTTTCTTT. Translated: CASSLGPRTGGSTEAFF. Full variable domain (missing parts from reference TRBV5-5 and TRBJ1-1): DAGVTQSPTHLIKTRGQQVTLRCSPISGHKSVSWYQQVLGQGPQFIFQYYEKEERGRGNFPDRFSARQFPNYSSELNVNALLLGDSALYLCASSLGPRTGGSTEAFFGQGTRLTVV.

V and J are TRBV7-8 and TRBJ1-1; D remains ambiguous. The germline CDR1 and CDR2 sequences are SGHVS and FQNEAQ. With 5 bases removed from V and 6 bases from J, the gap between germline ends came to 13 bases. The CDR3 runs to 13 residues. CDR3 DNA: TGTGCCAGCAGCCCCATTTCCGCCGCTGAAGCTTTCTTT. Protein sequence: CASSPISAAEAFF.

This clonotype was counted only a few times. The chain has TRBV25-1 and TRBJ2-7; D is unclear. CDR3 length: 13 residues. V gave up 0 bases and J gave up 6 bases, with 9 bases separating them. Germline CDR1 MGHDK, CDR2 SYGVNS. CDR3 region: CASSEYGPSEQYF. In nucleotides, the CDR3 is TGTGCCAGCAGTGAATACGGGCCTTCCGAGCAGTACTTC.

This clonotype came up a few times. The chain carries TRBV11-2 and TRBJ1-4, with unresolved D. The CDR3 consists of 16 residues. From germline, CDR1 is SGHAT and CDR2 FQNNGV. V was clipped by 5 bases and J by 8 bases, with 21 bases between them. CDR3 bases: TGTGCCAGCAGCCCGAGGAGTCGGCCAGTGGGGGAAAAACTGTTTTTT. As protein: CASSPRSRPVGEKLFF.

This clonotype appeared many times. The chain joins TRBV5-1 to TRBJ1-1, with 7 bases that match TRBD1. Trimming at V came to 4 bases and at J to 1 base, leaving 10 bases not matched to a gene. This CDR3 has 16 residues. Looked up from germline, CDR1 is SGHRS and CDR2 is YFSETQ. The CDR3 sequence is CASSRTTGYSNTEAFF. DNA for the CDR3: TGCGCCAGCAGCCGAACGACAGGGTACTCGAACACTGAAGCTTTCTTT.

The sample holds many counts of this clonotype. The chain joins TRBV5-1 to TRBJ2-1, with D maybe TRBD2 (6 bases). CDR3 length: 15 residues. V was clipped by 1 base and J by 5 bases, with 13 bases between them. Germline V gene lookup returns CDR1 SGHRS and CDR2 YFSETQ. The CDR3 sequence is CASSLTSPTNNEQFF. The CDR3 nucleotides are TGCGCCAGCAGCTTGACTAGCCCTACGAACAATGAGCAGTTCTTC.

The table lists this clonotype with many counts. V and J are TRBV3-1 and TRBJ2-7; D call uncertain. V dropped 4 bases and J dropped 2 bases, with 12 bases sitting between them. CDR3 length: 14 amino acids. Germline CDR1 is LGHDT and CDR2 is YNNKEL (reference sequence). The CDR3 nucleotides read TGTGCCAGCAGCCTTCAGGCCAGACCCTACGAGCAGTACTTC. It specifies CASSLQARPYEQYF.

This chain links TRBV7-2 with TRBJ2-7, with D tentatively TRBD2 (6 bases). The V end lost 2 bases, the J end lost 12 bases, and 17 bases lay between the germline ends. CDR3 size: 13 residues. Germline CDR1 SGHTA, CDR2 FQGNSA. Written as DNA, the CDR3 is TGTGCCAGCAGCTTAACTGGAGGGGTTAATATGTACTTC. It specifies CASSLTGGVNMYF.

The chain uses TRBV7-2 and TRBJ2-5; D may correspond to TRBD1 or TRBD2 (5 bases each). Trimming stripped 7 bases from V and 2 bases from J, with 14 bases between. Germline V gene lookup returns CDR1 SGHTA and CDR2 FQGNSA. This CDR3 is built from 14 residues. CDR3 sequence: CASNTRWGQETQYF. The DNA for the CDR3 is TGTGCCAGCAACACCCGATGGGGGCAAGAGACCCAGTACTTC.

This sequence joins TRBV11-1 and TRBJ1-3, with TRBD1 identical over 7 bases. The CDR3 covers 19 residues. Germline V gene data show CDR1 as SGHAT and CDR2 as FQDESV (reference sequence). The V segment lost 6 bases and the J segment 0 bases; nucleotides outside the gene matches: 17. The CDR3 bases are TGTGCCAGCAGGAGAGGCAGGACAGGACTCACCATCTCTGGAAACACCATATATTTT. It is translated as CASRRGRTGLTISGNTIYF.

V usage is TRBV5-8 and J usage is TRBJ2-7; D is unresolved. Germline CDR1 and CDR2: SGHTS and YDEGEE. V lost 2 bases and J lost 3, with 12 bases in between. CDR3 length equals 14 residues. The CDR3: CASSLGQHIYEQYV. CDR3 DNA sequence: TGTGCCAGCAGCTTAGGGCAGCACATCTACGAGCAGTACGTC.

V and J are TRBV7-9 and TRBJ2-7; D is unclear. Germline V gene sequence: CDR1 SEHNR, CDR2 FQNEAQ (reference sequence). The CDR3 is 13 amino acids. V lost 0 bases and J lost 6, with 9 bases in between. CDR3 DNA: TGTGCCAGCAGCTTAGCTGTGGTGAGCGAGCAGTACTTC. As protein: CASSLAVVSEQYF. The whole variable domain, remainder taken from reference TRBV7-9 and TRBJ2-7, is DTGVSQNPRHKITKRGQNVTFRCDPISEHNRLYWYRQTLGQGPEFLTYFQNEAQLEKSRLLSDRFSAERPKGSFSTLEIQRTEQGDSAMYLCASSLAVVSEQYFGPGTRLTVT.

This clonotype was seen only a few times. V and J are TRBV28 and TRBJ2-3; the D is unclear. V shed 1 base and J shed 0 bases, with 11 bases lying between them. The CDR3 consists of 16 residues. In germline, CDR1 is MDHEN, CDR2 SYDVKM. The DNA for the CDR3 is TGTGCCAGCAGTTTATTCCTGCTGGAAAGCACAGATACGCAGTATTTT. Protein sequence: CASSLFLLESTDTQYF.

The CDR3 sequence is CASLNSPGITEAFF. CDR3 sequence (DNA): TGTGCCAGCCTTAACAGCCCGGGTATCACTGAAGCTTTCTTT. The chain has TRBV6-1 and TRBJ1-1; D ambiguous. The CDR3 runs to 14 residues. The V and J ends lost 8 bases and 4 bases respectively, with 17 bases between them. The germline V gene encodes CDR1 MNHNS and CDR2 SASEGT.

The chain carries TRBV24-1 and TRBJ2-1, with TRBD2 identical over 14 bases. The CDR3 totals 16 residues. V shed 4 bases, J shed 5 bases, and the junction held 3 bases outside the gene matches. The germline CDR1 and CDR2 sequences are KGHDR and SFDVKD. Here the CDR3 reads CATSDGLAGGNNEQFF. CDR3 in DNA: TGTGCCACCAGTGACGGACTAGCGGGGGGCAACAATGAGCAGTTCTTC.

In its sample, this clonotype was seen a few times. The V call is TRBV27, the J call TRBJ1-6; the match to TRBD1 covers 9 bases. The germline V gene has CDR1 MNHEY and CDR2 SMNVEV (reference sequence). This CDR3 is built from 15 residues. The V gene end was trimmed by 6 bases and the J gene end by 9 bases; junction bases not matched to a gene: 9. The DNA of the CDR3 is TGTGCCAGCAGCCCTTCGAGGACAGGGGCTTCACCCCTCCACTTT. Protein: CASSPSRTGASPLHF.

The genes are TRBV12-3 or TRBV12-4 and TRBJ2-1; D uncertain. The length of the CDR3 is 11 residues. V lost 2 bases to trimming and J lost 12 bases, with 8 bases between them. This CDR3 is CASSLFGMQFF. The CDR3 DNA sequence: TGTGCCAGCAGTTTATTTGGAATGCAGTTCTTC.

The genes are TRBV12-5 and TRBJ2-1, with D perhaps being TRBD1 or TRBD2 (5 bases each). The CDR3 has 13 amino acids. Per the germline V gene, CDR1 is LGHNT and CDR2 is FRNRAP. V was trimmed by 8 bases and J by 5 bases, leaving 13 bases between them. This CDR3 is CASREGSHNEQFF. The DNA of the CDR3 is TGTGCTAGTAGAGAGGGGAGCCACAATGAGCAGTTCTTC.

The chain recombines TRBV19 with TRBJ2-1; D tentatively reads TRBD1 or TRBD2 (5 bases each). Germline V gene sequence: CDR1 LNHDA, CDR2 SQIVND (reference sequence). The CDR3 has 17 amino acids. V was clipped by 1 base and J by 0 bases, with 13 bases between them. CDR3 in amino acids: CASSIGDGRISYNEQFF. The CDR3 nucleotides read TGTGCCAGTAGTATAGGGGACGGCCGAATCTCCTACAATGAGCAGTTCTTC.

This clonotype has a count of ten or more. This chain links TRBV6-2 or TRBV6-3 with TRBJ2-3, with 7 nucleotides matching TRBD1. From germline, CDR1 is MNHEY and CDR2 SVGEGT. The CDR3 has 14 residues. Trimming cost V 7 bases and J 6 bases; bases outside gene matches: 10. CDR3 sequence reads: CASTDRDGLDTQYF. The CDR3 DNA follows: TGTGCCAGCACCGACAGGGACGGGTTGGATACGCAGTATTTT.

This clonotype has just a few counts. The chain recombines TRBV2 with TRBJ2-7; D gene uncertain. CDR1 is SNHLY and CDR2 is FYNNEI in the germline V gene. The V and J ends lost 6 bases and 3 bases respectively, with 9 bases between them. The CDR3 has 12 residues. The CDR3: CASRRQFYEQYF. The CDR3, as DNA: TGTGCCAGCAGGCGGCAATTCTACGAGCAGTACTTC.